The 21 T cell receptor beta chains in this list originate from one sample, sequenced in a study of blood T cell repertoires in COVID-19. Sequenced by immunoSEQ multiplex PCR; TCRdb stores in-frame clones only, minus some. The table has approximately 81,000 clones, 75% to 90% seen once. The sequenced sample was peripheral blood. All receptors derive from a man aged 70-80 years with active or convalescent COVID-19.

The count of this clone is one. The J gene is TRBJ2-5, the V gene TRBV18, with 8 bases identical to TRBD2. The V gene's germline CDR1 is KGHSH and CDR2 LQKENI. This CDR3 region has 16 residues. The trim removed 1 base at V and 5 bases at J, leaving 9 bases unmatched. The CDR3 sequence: CASSPRAGAGEETQYF. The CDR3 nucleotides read TGTGCCAGCTCACCACGAGCGGGGGCCGGGGAGGAGACCCAGTACTTC.

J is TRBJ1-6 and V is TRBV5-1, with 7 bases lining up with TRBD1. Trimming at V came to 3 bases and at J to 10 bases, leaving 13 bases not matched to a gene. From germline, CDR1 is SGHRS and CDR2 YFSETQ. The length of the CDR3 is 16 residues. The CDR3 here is CASSSTRQGSGSPLHF. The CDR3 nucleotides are TGCGCCAGCAGCTCGACCAGACAGGGTTCTGGATCACCCCTCCACTTT.

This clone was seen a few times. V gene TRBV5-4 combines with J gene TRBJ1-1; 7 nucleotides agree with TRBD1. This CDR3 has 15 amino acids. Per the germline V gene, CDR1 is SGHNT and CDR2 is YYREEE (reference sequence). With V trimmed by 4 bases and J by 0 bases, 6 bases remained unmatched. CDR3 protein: CASSRKTGMNTEAFF. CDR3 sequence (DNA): TGTGCCAGCAGCCGAAAGACAGGGATGAACACTGAAGCTTTCTTT.

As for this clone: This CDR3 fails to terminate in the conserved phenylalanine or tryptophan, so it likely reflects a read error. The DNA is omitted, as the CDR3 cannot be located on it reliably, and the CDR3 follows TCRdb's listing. CDR3 in amino acids: CASNRAPREL. The chain recombines TRBV23-1 with TRBJ1-2; TRBD1 is taken as the D call from the table, unchecked against the DNA. TRBV23-1 is identified as an open reading frame with a role that is uncertain. Termini included, the CDR3 measures 10 amino acids.

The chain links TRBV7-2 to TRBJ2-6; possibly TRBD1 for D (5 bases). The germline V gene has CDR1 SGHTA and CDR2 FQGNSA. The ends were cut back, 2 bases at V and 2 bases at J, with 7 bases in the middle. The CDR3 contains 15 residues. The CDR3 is CASSLRRAGANVLTF. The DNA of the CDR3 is TGTGCCAGCAGCTTACGCAGGGCTGGGGCCAACGTCCTGACTTTC.

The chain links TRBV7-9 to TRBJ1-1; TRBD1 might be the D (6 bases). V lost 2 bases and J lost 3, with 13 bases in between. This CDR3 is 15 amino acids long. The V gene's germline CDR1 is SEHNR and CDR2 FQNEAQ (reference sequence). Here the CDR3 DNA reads TGTGCCAGCAGCTTAATCAGGGGTAAGGACACTGAAGCTTTCTTT. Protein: CASSLIRGKDTEAFF.

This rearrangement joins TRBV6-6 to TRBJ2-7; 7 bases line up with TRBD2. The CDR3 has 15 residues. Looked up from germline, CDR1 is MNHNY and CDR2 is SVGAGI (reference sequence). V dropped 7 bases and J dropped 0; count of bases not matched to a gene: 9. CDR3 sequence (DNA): TGTGCCAGCAACTCGGCGGGGGTCATCTCCTACGAGCAGTACTTC. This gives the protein CASNSAGVISYEQYF.

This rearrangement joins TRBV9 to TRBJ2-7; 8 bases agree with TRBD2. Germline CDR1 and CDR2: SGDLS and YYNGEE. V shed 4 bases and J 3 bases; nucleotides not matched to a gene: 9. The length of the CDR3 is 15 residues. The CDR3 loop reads CASSPQEAGGYEQYF. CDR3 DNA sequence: TGTGCCAGCAGCCCTCAGGAGGCGGGGGGCTACGAGCAGTACTTC.

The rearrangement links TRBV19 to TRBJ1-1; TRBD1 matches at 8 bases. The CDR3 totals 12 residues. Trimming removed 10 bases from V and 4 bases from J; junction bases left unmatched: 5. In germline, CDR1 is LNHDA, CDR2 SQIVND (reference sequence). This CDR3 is CATVQGGTEAFF. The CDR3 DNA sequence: TGTGCCACCGTACAGGGGGGCACTGAAGCTTTCTTT.

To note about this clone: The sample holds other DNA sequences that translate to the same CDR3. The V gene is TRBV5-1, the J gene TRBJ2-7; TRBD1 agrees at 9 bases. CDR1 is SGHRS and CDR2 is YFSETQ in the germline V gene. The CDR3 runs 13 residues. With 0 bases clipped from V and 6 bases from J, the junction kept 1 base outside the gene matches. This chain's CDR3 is CASSLGQGGEQYF. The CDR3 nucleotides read TGCGCCAGCAGCTTGGGACAGGGGGGCGAGCAGTACTTC.

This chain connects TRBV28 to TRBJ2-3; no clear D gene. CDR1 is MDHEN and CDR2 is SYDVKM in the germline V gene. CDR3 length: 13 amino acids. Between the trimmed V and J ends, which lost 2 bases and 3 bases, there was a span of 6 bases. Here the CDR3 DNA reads TGTGCCAGCAGTTTAGGGCAGACAGATACGCAGTATTTT. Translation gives CASSLGQTDTQYF.

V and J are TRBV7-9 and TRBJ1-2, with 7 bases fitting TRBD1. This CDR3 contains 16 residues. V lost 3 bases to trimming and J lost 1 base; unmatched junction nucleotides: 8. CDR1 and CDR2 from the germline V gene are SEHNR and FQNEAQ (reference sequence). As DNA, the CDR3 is TGTGCCAGCAGCTTGGCAGGGGGGAAAGATAACTATGGCTACACCTTC. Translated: CASSLAGGKDNYGYTF.

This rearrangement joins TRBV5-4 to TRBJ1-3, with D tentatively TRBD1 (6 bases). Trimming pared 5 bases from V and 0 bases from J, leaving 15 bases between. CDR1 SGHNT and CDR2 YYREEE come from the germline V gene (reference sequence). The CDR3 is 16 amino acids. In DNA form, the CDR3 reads TGTGCCAGCAGTGTGGTTGGGGGCCTCTCTGGAAACACCATATATTTT. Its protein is CASSVVGGLSGNTIYF.

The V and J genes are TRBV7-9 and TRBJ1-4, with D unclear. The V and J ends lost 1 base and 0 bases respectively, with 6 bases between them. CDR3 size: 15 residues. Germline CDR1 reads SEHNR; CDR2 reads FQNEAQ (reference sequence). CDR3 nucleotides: TGTGCCAGCAGCTTAGACGGGTCAACTAATGAAAAACTGTTTTTT. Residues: CASSLDGSTNEKLFF.

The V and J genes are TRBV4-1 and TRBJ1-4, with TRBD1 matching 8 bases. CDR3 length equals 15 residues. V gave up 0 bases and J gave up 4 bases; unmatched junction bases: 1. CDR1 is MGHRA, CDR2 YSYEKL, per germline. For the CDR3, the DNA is TGCGCCAGCAGCCAAGAGGGACAGGTTAATGAAAAACTGTTTTTT. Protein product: CASSQEGQVNEKLFF.

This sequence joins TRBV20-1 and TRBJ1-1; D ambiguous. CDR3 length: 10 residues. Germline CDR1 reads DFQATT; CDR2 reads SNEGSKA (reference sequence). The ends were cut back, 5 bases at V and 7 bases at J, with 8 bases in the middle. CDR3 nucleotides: TGCAGTGCTGGAGTCGGTGAAGCTTTCTTT. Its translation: CSAGVGEAFF.

The CDR3 sequence is CASTLTSGPGEQYF. DNA for the CDR3: TGTGCCAGCACCTTGACTAGCGGGCCGGGGGAGCAGTACTTC. This sequence joins TRBV7-2 and TRBJ2-7; 10 bases agree with TRBD2. The CDR3 length is 14 residues. V lost 7 bases and J lost 7; bases outside the gene matches: 10. Germline lookup yields CDR1 SGHTA and CDR2 FQGNSA. The variable domain in full, with the rest retrieved from reference TRBV7-2 and TRBJ2-7, is GAGVSQSPSNKVTEKGKDVELRCDPISGHTALYWYRQSLGQGLEFLIYFQGNSAPDKSGLPSDRFSAERTGGSVSTLTIQRTQQEDSAVYLCASTLTSGPGEQYFGPGTRLTVT.

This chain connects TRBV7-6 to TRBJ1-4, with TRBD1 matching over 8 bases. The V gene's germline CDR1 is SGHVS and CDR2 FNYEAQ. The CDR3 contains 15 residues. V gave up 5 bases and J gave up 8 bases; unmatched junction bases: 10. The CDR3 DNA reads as TGTGCCAGCAGCCCCCTGACAGGGGAAAGGGAAAAACTGTTTTTT. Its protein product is CASSPLTGEREKLFF.

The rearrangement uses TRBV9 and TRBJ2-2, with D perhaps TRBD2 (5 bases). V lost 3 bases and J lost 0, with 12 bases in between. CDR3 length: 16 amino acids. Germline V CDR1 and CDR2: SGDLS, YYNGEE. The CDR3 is CASSDPFGTNTGELFF. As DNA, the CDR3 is TGTGCCAGCAGCGACCCTTTCGGGACGAACACCGGGGAGCTGTTTTTT.

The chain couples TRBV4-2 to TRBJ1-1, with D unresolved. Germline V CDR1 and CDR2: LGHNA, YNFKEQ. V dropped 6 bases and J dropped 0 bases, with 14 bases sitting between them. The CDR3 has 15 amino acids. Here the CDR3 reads CASSPAGNLNTEAFF. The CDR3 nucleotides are TGTGCCAGCAGTCCTGCGGGGAACCTGAACACTGAAGCTTTCTTT.

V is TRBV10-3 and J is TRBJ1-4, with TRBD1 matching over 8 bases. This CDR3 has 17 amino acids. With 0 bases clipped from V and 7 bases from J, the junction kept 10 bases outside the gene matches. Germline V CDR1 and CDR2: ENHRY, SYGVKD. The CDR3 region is CAISESFALQGAEKLFF. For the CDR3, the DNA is TGTGCCATCAGTGAGTCGTTCGCGTTGCAGGGGGCTGAAAAACTGTTTTTT.